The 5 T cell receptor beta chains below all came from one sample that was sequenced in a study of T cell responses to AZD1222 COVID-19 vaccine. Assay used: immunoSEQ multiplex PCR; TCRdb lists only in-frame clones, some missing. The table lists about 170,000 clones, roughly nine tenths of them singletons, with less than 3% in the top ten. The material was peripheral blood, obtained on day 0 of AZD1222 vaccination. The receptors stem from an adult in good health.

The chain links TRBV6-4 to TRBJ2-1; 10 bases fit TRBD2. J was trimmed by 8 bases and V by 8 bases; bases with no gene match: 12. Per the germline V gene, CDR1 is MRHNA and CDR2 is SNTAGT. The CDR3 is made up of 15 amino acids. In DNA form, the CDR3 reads TGTGCCAGCGGACGTGGGACTAGCGACGGAGATGAGCAGTTCTTC. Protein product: CASGRGTSDGDEQFF.

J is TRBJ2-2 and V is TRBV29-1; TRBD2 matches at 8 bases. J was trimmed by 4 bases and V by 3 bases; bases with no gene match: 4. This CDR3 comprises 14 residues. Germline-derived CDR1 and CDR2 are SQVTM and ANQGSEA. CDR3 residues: CSVEREDGTGELFF. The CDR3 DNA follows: TGCAGCGTTGAGCGGGAGGACGGCACCGGGGAGCTGTTTTTT.

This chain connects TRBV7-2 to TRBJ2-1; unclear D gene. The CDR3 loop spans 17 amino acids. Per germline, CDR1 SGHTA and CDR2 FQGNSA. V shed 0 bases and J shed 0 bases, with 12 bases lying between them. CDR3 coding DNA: TGTGCCAGCAGCTTAGCGCGCGGCCCGAGCTCCTACAATGAGCAGTTCTTC. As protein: CASSLARGPSSYNEQFF.

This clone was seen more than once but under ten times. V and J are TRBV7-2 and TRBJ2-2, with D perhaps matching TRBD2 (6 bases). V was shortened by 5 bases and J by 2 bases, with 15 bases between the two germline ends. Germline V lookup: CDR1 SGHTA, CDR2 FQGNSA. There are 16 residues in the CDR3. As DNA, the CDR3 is TGTGCCAGCAGCACCGGCGGGACGGCCAACACCGGGGAGCTGTTTTTT. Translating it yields CASSTGGTANTGELFF.

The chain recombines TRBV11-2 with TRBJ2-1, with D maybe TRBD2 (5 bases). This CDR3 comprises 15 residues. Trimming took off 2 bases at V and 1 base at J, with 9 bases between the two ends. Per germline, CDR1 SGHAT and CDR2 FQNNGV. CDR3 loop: CASSLLAASYNEQFF. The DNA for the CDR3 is TGTGCCAGCAGCTTACTAGCTGCATCCTACAATGAGCAGTTCTTC.